A few counts support the clone carrying this T cell receptor beta chain. Its target is unknown. This sample was taken from a study of post-analysis software for immune sequencing data. At the level of the study: Progressive-relapsing, secondary progressive and relapsing-remitting multiple sclerosis were among the disease courses included.

Prepared TCR beta cDNA libraries contained unique molecular identifiers. TCRdb recomputed calls from the PCR reads with MiXCR, one row per CDR3 protein. The sample includes 500,000 to 600,000 distinct CDR3 sequences, roughly 45% of them seen just once. Study-wide results and caveats: Same-batch preparations were strongly co-clustered by F measure. Roughly five TRBV segments were significantly more frequent in patients than in controls. TRBV5-6, TRBV5-1 and TRBV20-1 were among these segments. Compared with controls, patients showed significantly lower normalized Chao1 diversity.

The CDR3 runs 13 residues. V was pared by 5 bases and J by 8 bases, with 13 bases between. The source material was blood. The rearrangement joins TRBV12-3 or TRBV12-4 to TRBJ2-1, with D possibly matching TRBD2 (6 bases). This TCR was recovered from a girl aged 5-17 years with multiple sclerosis. CDR3 region: CASSLRLGDEQFF. The CDR3 DNA reads TGTGCCAGCAGTCTCAGACTAGGCGATGAGCAGTTCTTC.